These 31 T cell receptor beta chains originate from one sample sequenced in a study of siplizumab effects on memory and regulatory T cells (dated by TCRdb to about 2019). Libraries were made using the immunoSEQ multiplex PCR assay. Not all clones reach the TCRdb copy of this immuneACCESS table, which keeps in-frame sequences only. Checked studies attribute under half of the gap to unresolved V genes and leave the rest unexplained. This sample lists 90,000 to 120,000 clones; 90% to 95% were detected once. The ten biggest clones cover approximately 0.71% of the sample. Sequenced sample: Tregs sorted from blood. All receptors come from a human donor in good health.

The rearrangement uses TRBV5-1 and TRBJ1-1; tentatively, D is TRBD1 (5 bases). The CDR3 has 15 residues. V was trimmed by 3 bases and J by 5 bases, leaving 17 bases between them. CDR1 and CDR2 from the germline V gene are SGHRS and YFSETQ. Here the CDR3 reads CASSWGVEALTEAFF. The CDR3 nucleotides read TGCGCCAGCAGCTGGGGCGTTGAGGCTTTAACTGAAGCTTTCTTT. Full variable domain (outside the CDR3, taken from reference TRBV5-1 and TRBJ1-1): KAGVTQTPRYLIKTRGQQVTLSCSPISGHRSVSWYQQTPGQGLQFLFEYFSETQRNKGNFPGRFSGRQFSNSRSEMNVSTLELGDSALYLCASSWGVEALTEAFFGQGTRLTVV.

This chain connects TRBV1 to TRBJ1-5. TRBV1 is assigned pseudogene status. The CDR3 runs to 17 residues. The CDR3 region has the DNA TGCACCAGCAGCCAAGATAAAAAGGGACCGACTTTTAGACCCCAGCATTTT. Translation gives CTSSQDKKGPTFRPQHF.

This chain connects TRBV5-1 to TRBJ1-1; a possible D gene is TRBD1 (6 bases). Deletions cut 4 bases from V and 0 bases from J, with 13 bases between. This CDR3 has 15 residues. Germline values: CDR1 SGHRS, CDR2 YFSETQ. CDR3 region: CASSPRTAMNTEAFF. CDR3 sequence (DNA): TGCGCCAGCAGCCCTCGGACAGCTATGAACACTGAAGCTTTCTTT.

This sequence joins TRBV5-4 and TRBJ1-2, with TRBD1 identical over 8 bases. From germline, CDR1 is SGHNT and CDR2 YYREEE (reference sequence). The CDR3 is made up of 15 amino acids. V was clipped by 4 bases and J by 2 bases; unmatched bases: 7. This chain's CDR3 is CASSPGTGVNYGYTF. The CDR3 nucleotides are TGTGCCAGCAGCCCCGGGACAGGTGTCAACTATGGCTACACCTTC.

J is TRBJ2-5 and V is TRBV5-1; 10 nucleotides align to TRBD2. The germline V gene encodes CDR1 SGHRS and CDR2 YFSETQ. The CDR3 spans 16 residues. V lost 4 bases, J lost 0 bases, and 6 bases stayed unmatched. This CDR3 is CASSRSSGSHQETQYF. As DNA, the CDR3 is TGCGCCAGCAGCCGATCTAGCGGGAGCCACCAAGAGACCCAGTACTTC. The whole variable domain, remainder taken from reference TRBV5-1 and TRBJ2-5, is KAGVTQTPRYLIKTRGQQVTLSCSPISGHRSVSWYQQTPGQGLQFLFEYFSETQRNKGNFPGRFSGRQFSNSRSEMNVSTLELGDSALYLCASSRSSGSHQETQYFGPGTRLLVL.

The V and J genes are TRBV11-3 and TRBJ2-6, with TRBD1 as a possible D gene (7 bases). The CDR3 contains 15 residues. Trimming shortened V by 5 bases and J by 2 bases, and 10 bases separated the two germline ends. Germline V gene sequence: CDR1 SGHNT, CDR2 YENEEA. DNA of the CDR3: TGTGCCAGCAGCCCAGGGGGGCCTGGGGCCAACGTCCTGACTTTC. It translates to CASSPGGPGANVLTF.

The chain is built from TRBV7-6 and TRBJ2-7; 9 bases fit TRBD1. CDR3 size: 15 residues. Germline trimming cut 5 bases from V and 2 bases from J; bases unmatched to any gene: 7. Germline CDR1 SGHVS, CDR2 FNYEAQ. In DNA, the CDR3 is TGTGCCAGCAGCCCCGGGGGACAGGGAACCTACGAGCAGTACTTC. This encodes CASSPGGQGTYEQYF.

The chain is built from TRBV28 and TRBJ2-4, with a tentative D call TRBD2 (7 bases). Germline V gives CDR1 MDHEN, CDR2 SYDVKM. The CDR3 is 15 amino acids. Between the trimmed V and J ends, which lost 5 bases and 8 bases, there was a span of 19 bases. CDR3 region: CASSNAGARLDIQYF. The CDR3 DNA is TGTGCCAGCAGTAACGCGGGGGCACGGTTAGACATTCAGTACTTC.

The chain is built from TRBV5-1 and TRBJ2-3; 7 bases are shared with TRBD2. V dropped 0 bases and J dropped 3; count of bases not matched to a gene: 4. This CDR3 is 15 amino acids long. The V gene's germline CDR1 is SGHRS and CDR2 YFSETQ. CDR3 DNA sequence: TGCGCCAGCAGCTTGGACCTAGCGGCTACAGATACGCAGTATTTT. This sequence encodes CASSLDLAATDTQYF.

The chain combines TRBV19 with TRBJ1-1; no clear D. This CDR3 contains 11 residues. The germline V gene has CDR1 LNHDA and CDR2 SQIVND (reference sequence). Trimming pared 3 bases from V and 11 bases from J, leaving 10 bases between. CDR3 protein: CASSIYREAFF. Here the CDR3 DNA reads TGTGCCAGTAGTATCTATAGGGAGGCTTTCTTT.

V and J are TRBV18 and TRBJ2-7; 7 bases are shared with TRBD2. Germline V gene lookup returns CDR1 KGHSH and CDR2 LQKENI. Trimming removed 0 bases from V and 3 bases from J; junction bases left unmatched: 5. CDR3 length: 15 residues. The DNA for the CDR3 is TGTGCCAGCTCACCACCGGCGGGAGCTGGCTACGAGCAGTACTTC. This encodes CASSPPAGAGYEQYF.

The chain carries TRBV5-1 and TRBJ2-3, with D possibly matching TRBD2 (6 bases). V dropped 1 base and J dropped 3 bases, with 18 bases sitting between them. The V gene's germline CDR1 is SGHRS and CDR2 YFSETQ. This CDR3 contains 17 residues. CDR3 nucleotides: TGCGCCAGCAGCTTGTCTCCTGGTCTAGCGTATACAGATACGCAGTATTTT. Its protein is CASSLSPGLAYTDTQYF.

V usage is TRBV5-8 and J usage is TRBJ2-1; D perhaps matches TRBD2 (6 bases). Deletions cut 0 bases from V and 8 bases from J, with 18 bases between. Per germline, CDR1 SGHTS and CDR2 YDEGEE. The CDR3 is 16 residues long. CDR3 in DNA: TGTGCCAGCAGCTTGGGAATTAGCGGCACCAGGGATGAGCAGTTCTTC. Translation gives CASSLGISGTRDEQFF.

The chain employs TRBV4-2 and TRBJ2-3; D might be TRBD2 (6 bases). Trimming left V 1 base short and J 4 bases short, with 18 bases between. The CDR3 contains 17 residues. Germline CDR1 and CDR2: LGHNA and YNFKEQ. As DNA, the CDR3 is TGTGCCAGCAGCCAAGGATGGGGAGCCGGGAGTTCAGATACGCAGTATTTT. It specifies CASSQGWGAGSSDTQYF.

The chain recombines TRBV5-4 with TRBJ1-2; D is ambiguous. Looked up from germline, CDR1 is SGHNT and CDR2 is YYREEE (reference sequence). The CDR3 is 13 amino acids. The germline V and J ends were trimmed by 0 bases and 8 bases, with 11 bases remaining between them. The DNA for the CDR3 is TGTGCCAGCAGCTTGGTGGGCCAGGACGGCTACACCTTC. Translation: CASSLVGQDGYTF.

The chain carries TRBV4-2 and TRBJ1-5; D gene unclear. This CDR3 is 13 amino acids long. From germline, CDR1 is LGHNA and CDR2 YNFKEQ. V was cut by 5 bases and J by 2 bases, with 7 bases left in between. The CDR3 DNA is TGTGCCAGCAGCTCAGAGGGCAATCAGCCCCAGCATTTT. Amino acids: CASSSEGNQPQHF.

This chain uses TRBV6-1 with TRBJ1-1, with D uncertain. Germline V gene lookup returns CDR1 MNHNS and CDR2 SASEGT. This CDR3 has 11 residues. Trimming removed 10 bases at V and 5 bases at J, with 11 bases between. For the CDR3, the DNA is TGTGCCACAGTGGGAATAACTGAAGCTTTCTTT. This translates into CATVGITEAFF.

The rearrangement joins TRBV28 to TRBJ2-7; D gene unclear. Between the trimmed V and J ends, which lost 11 bases and 5 bases, there was a span of 13 bases. This CDR3 spans 11 amino acids. Germline loops: CDR1 MDHEN, CDR2 SYDVKM. The DNA for the CDR3 is TGTGCCCTCCCCGGACCGGACGAGCAGTACTTC. Translated: CALPGPDEQYF.

J is TRBJ2-5 and V is TRBV5-1; D is uncertain. The CDR3 runs 15 residues. V lost 0 bases to trimming and J lost 2 bases, with 11 bases between them. Germline CDR1 SGHRS, CDR2 YFSETQ. CDR3 nucleotides: TGCGCCAGCAGCTTGGCCGGGTCGGAGCAAGAGACCCAGTACTTC. This encodes CASSLAGSEQETQYF.

This clone showed up just once. The rearrangement uses TRBV5-4 and TRBJ2-3; TRBD2 might be the D (5 bases). This CDR3 has 13 residues. Germline values: CDR1 SGHNT, CDR2 YYREEE (reference sequence). V dropped 1 base and J dropped 4 bases, with 7 bases sitting between them. CDR3 sequence: CASSLSSSDTQYF. The CDR3 region has the DNA TGTGCCAGCAGCTTGTCTAGCTCAGATACGCAGTATTTT. Full variable domain (missing parts from reference TRBV5-4 and TRBJ2-3): ETGVTQSPTHLIKTRGQQVTLRCSSQSGHNTVSWYQQALGQGPQFIFQYYREEENGRGNFPPRFSGLQFPNYSSELNVNALELDDSALYLCASSLSSSDTQYFGPGTRLTVL.

The chain joins TRBV7-9 to TRBJ2-7, with 12 positions matching TRBD2. The germline V gene has CDR1 SEHNR and CDR2 FQNEAQ (reference sequence). This CDR3 is 14 amino acids long. After removal of 3 bases from V and 3 bases from J, the junction contained 0 bases not matched to a gene. The chain's CDR3 is CASSLGLAGYEQYF. Here the CDR3 DNA reads TGTGCCAGCAGCTTGGGACTAGCGGGCTACGAGCAGTACTTC. Full variable domain (outside the CDR3, taken from reference TRBV7-9 and TRBJ2-7): DTGVSQNPRHKITKRGQNVTFRCDPISEHNRLYWYRQTLGQGPEFLTYFQNEAQLEKSRLLSDRFSAERPKGSFSTLEIQRTEQGDSAMYLCASSLGLAGYEQYFGPGTRLTVT.

The J gene is TRBJ2-1, the V gene TRBV7-3; D may be TRBD2 (6 bases). This CDR3 contains 15 residues. Trimming pared 6 bases from V and 0 bases from J, leaving 12 bases between. Germline CDR1 is SGHTA and CDR2 is FQGTGA. CDR3 sequence reads: CASSLAVSSYNEQFF. The CDR3 region has the DNA TGTGCCAGCAGTTTAGCGGTGAGCTCCTACAATGAGCAGTTCTTC.

V is TRBV2 and J is TRBJ1-4, with no clear D. V shed 0 bases and J shed 4 bases, with 9 bases lying between them. The CDR3 sequence is 15 residues long. Germline CDR1 is SNHLY and CDR2 is FYNNEI. The CDR3: CASSEARFINEKLFF. The CDR3 DNA sequence: TGTGCCAGCAGTGAAGCGAGGTTCATTAATGAAAAACTGTTTTTT.

This clone has only one observation. The chain carries TRBV5-4 and TRBJ2-2, with 14 bases that match TRBD2. Losses at the gene ends were 10 bases for V and 5 bases for J; bases not matched to a gene: 13. The CDR3 spans 17 residues. Germline assignment: CDR1 SGHNT and CDR2 YYREEE (reference sequence). The CDR3 bases are TGTGCCGGGGGGGTGAATGGACTAGCGGGAGGAACCGGGGAGCTGTTTTTT. Translated, it gives CAGGVNGLAGGTGELFF.

The chain is built from TRBV6-5 and TRBJ2-2; possible D gene TRBD1, 5 bases. Germline V gene lookup returns CDR1 MNHEY and CDR2 SVGAGI. The CDR3 is 13 residues long. V was cut by 6 bases and J by 8 bases, with 13 bases left in between. Here the CDR3 reads CASRYRPGGELFF. In DNA form, the CDR3 reads TGTGCCAGCAGATACAGGCCCGGGGGGGAGCTGTTTTTT.

The genes are TRBV29-1 and TRBJ2-1, with 7 bases matching TRBD2. The J segment lost 0 bases and the V segment lost 5 bases, leaving 10 bases of the junction unmatched. This CDR3 is 16 amino acids long. In germline, CDR1 is SQVTM, CDR2 ANQGSEA. CDR3 protein: CSVPTSALSSYNEQFF. In DNA form, the CDR3 reads TGCAGCGTTCCAACTAGCGCCTTGAGCTCCTACAATGAGCAGTTCTTC.

The chain joins TRBV2 to TRBJ2-7; 9 bases align to TRBD2. This CDR3 has 18 amino acids. The V gene end was trimmed by 2 bases and the J gene end by 1 base; junction bases not matched to a gene: 12. Germline V gene lookup returns CDR1 SNHLY and CDR2 FYNNEI. The CDR3 coding sequence is TGTGCCAGCAGTGAACTTAGAACTAGCGGGCTTCGTTCCTACGAGCAGTACTTC. Protein product: CASSELRTSGLRSYEQYF.

The V gene is TRBV19, the J gene TRBJ2-3, with D unclear. Deletions cut 3 bases from V and 2 bases from J, with 12 bases between. CDR1 LNHDA and CDR2 SQIVND come from the germline V gene (reference sequence). This CDR3 contains 15 residues. CDR3 amino acids: CASSIAPRPTDTQYF. The CDR3 nucleotides read TGTGCCAGTAGTATTGCCCCTAGACCCACAGATACGCAGTATTTT.

The chain combines TRBV10-2 with TRBJ2-3; 8 positions match TRBD1. CDR1 WSHSY and CDR2 SAAADI come from the germline V gene. V was pared by 5 bases and J by 2 bases, with 3 bases of the junction left unmatched. This CDR3 is 14 amino acids long. CDR3 nucleotides: TGCGCCAGCAGTAGGACAGGGCACACAGATACGCAGTATTTT. Amino acid sequence: CASSRTGHTDTQYF.

The genes are TRBV7-2 and TRBJ2-5; maybe TRBD2 (6 bases). Trimming removed 0 bases at V and 7 bases at J, with 18 bases between. The CDR3 totals 16 residues. Germline V CDR1 and CDR2: SGHTA, FQGNSA. The CDR3 loop reads CASSLAFGSRAGTQYF. The CDR3 nucleotides read TGTGCCAGCAGCTTAGCCTTCGGGAGCCGGGCTGGGACCCAGTACTTC.

The chain recombines TRBV2 with TRBJ2-6; a possible D gene is TRBD1 (5 bases). V lost 5 bases and J 3 bases, leaving 11 bases between the germline ends. From germline, CDR1 is SNHLY and CDR2 FYNNEI. The CDR3 consists of 15 residues. The CDR3 DNA follows: TGTGCCAGCAGTATCCAGGGTGGTGGGGCCAACGTCCTGACTTTC. This translates into CASSIQGGGANVLTF.